Listed below are T cell receptor beta chains from one sample, sequenced in a study of cytomegalovirus exposure and HLA in healthy donors. The data were produced by immunoSEQ multiplex PCR, yet TCRdb's version contains in-frame clones alone and is incomplete. The table lists about 110,000 clones, with roughly 6.6% in the top ten. Sample: PBMCs. The receptors derive from a man aged 40-50 years in good health and CMV-seropositive. Each CDR3 is given with its conserved first and last residue. A D gene is named only where the DNA matches it firmly.

>TRBJ1-5|NA|TRBV27
CASSSSREEYSWGNQPQHF
TGTGCCAGCAGTTCCTCCCGGGAGGAGTATTCTTGGGGCAATCAGCCCCAGCATTTT
>TRBJ1-5|NA|TRBV27
CASSSQWGVNQPQHF
TGTGCCAGCAGTTCCCAGTGGGGAGTCAATCAGCCCCAGCATTTT
>TRBJ1-5|NA|TRBV5-1
CASSFSAGGLIQPQHF
TGCGCCAGCAGCTTTTCGGCAGGAGGACTCATTCAGCCCCAGCATTTT
>TRBJ2-7|TRBD2|TRBV5-6
CASSGFTGRSYEQYF
TGTGCCAGCAGCGGGTTTACCGGGAGGTCCTACGAGCAGTACTTC
>TRBJ2-7|TRBD1|TRBV19
CASSMVTGTVYEQYF
TGTGCCAGTAGTATGGTTACTGGGACAGTATACGAGCAGTACTTC
>TRBJ2-5|NA|TRBV27
CASSLRSEGGYQETQYF
TGTGCCAGCAGTTTAAGGAGCGAAGGGGGATACCAAGAGACCCAGTACTTC
>TRBJ2-7|TRBD1|TRBV7-3
CASSLQGTGSSEQYF
TGTGCCAGCAGCTTACAGGGGACAGGGTCGAGCGAGCAGTACTTC
>TRBJ2-3|TRBD2|TRBV7-2
CASSLMGSGRDTQYF
TGTGCCAGCAGCTTAATGGGTAGCGGGAGGGATACGCAGTATTTT
>TRBJ1-2|NA|TRBV7-8
CASSLDSLYGYTF
TGTGCCAGCAGCTTAGACAGTCTCTATGGCTACACCTTC
>TRBJ2-1|NA|TRBV15
CATSRLAATYNEQFF
TGTGCCACCAGCAGATTAGCGGCGACGTACAATGAGCAGTTCTTC
>TRBJ2-7|NA|TRBV6-1
CASSWELSYEQYF
TGTGCCAGCAGCTGGGAGTTGTCCTACGAGCAGTACTTC
>TRBJ1-1|TRBD1|TRBV29-1
CSVRTGQYTEAFF
TGCAGCGTGAGGACAGGCCAATACACTGAAGCTTTCTTT
>TRBJ2-1|NA|TRBV7-8
CASSFGGDEQFF
TGTGCCAGCAGCTTTGGAGGGGATGAGCAGTTCTTC
>TRBJ2-7|NA|TRBV6-5
CASSYGQGGYEQYF
TGTGCCAGCAGTTACGGGCAGGGGGGCTACGAGCAGTACTTC
>TRBJ1-1|TRBD1|TRBV28
CASRRQGGTEAFF
TGTGCCAGCAGACGACAGGGGGGCACTGAAGCTTTCTTT
>TRBJ1-2|NA|TRBV6-5
CASSYTEGVTWGYTF
TGTGCCAGCAGTTACACTGAAGGGGTGACCTGGGGCTACACCTTC
>TRBJ2-5|NA|TRBV9
CASSVGQAETQYF
TGTGCCAGCAGCGTAGGACAGGCGGAGACCCAGTACTTC
>TRBJ1-5|TRBD1|TRBV18
CASSSGTVSYSNQPQHF
TGTGCCAGCTCATCCGGGACAGTAAGTTATAGCAATCAGCCCCAGCATTTT
>TRBJ2-5|NA|TRBV5-6
CASSRLETQYF
TGCGCCAGCAGCCGACTGGAGACCCAGTACTTC
>TRBJ1-2|NA|TRBV19
CASSIEPTSNYGYTF
TGTGCCAGTAGTATAGAACCTACCTCTAACTATGGCTACACCTTC
>TRBJ2-1|TRBD2|TRBV30
CAWRIAGGGYNEQFF
TGTGCCTGGCGGATAGCGGGAGGTGGGTACAATGAGCAGTTCTTC
>TRBJ2-7|NA|TRBV30
CAWSSTLATYEQYF
TGTGCCTGGAGCTCTACTCTAGCGACCTACGAGCAGTACTTC
>TRBJ1-6|NA|TRBV5-4
CASSRRGASGSPLHF
TGTGCCAGCAGCCGACGGGGGGCCTCTGGATCACCCCTCCACTTT
>TRBJ2-3|TRBD2|TRBV29-1
CSVATSGRASTQYF
TGCAGCGTCGCCACTAGCGGGAGGGCTTCTACGCAGTATTTT
>TRBJ2-7|TRBD1|TRBV27
CASSLSQGTGGYEQYF
TGTGCCAGCAGTTTAAGTCAGGGGACAGGGGGCTACGAGCAGTACTTC
>TRBJ1-1|NA|TRBV28
CASSYAGPGNTEAFF
TGTGCCAGCAGTTATGCGGGACCAGGGAACACTGAAGCTTTCTTT